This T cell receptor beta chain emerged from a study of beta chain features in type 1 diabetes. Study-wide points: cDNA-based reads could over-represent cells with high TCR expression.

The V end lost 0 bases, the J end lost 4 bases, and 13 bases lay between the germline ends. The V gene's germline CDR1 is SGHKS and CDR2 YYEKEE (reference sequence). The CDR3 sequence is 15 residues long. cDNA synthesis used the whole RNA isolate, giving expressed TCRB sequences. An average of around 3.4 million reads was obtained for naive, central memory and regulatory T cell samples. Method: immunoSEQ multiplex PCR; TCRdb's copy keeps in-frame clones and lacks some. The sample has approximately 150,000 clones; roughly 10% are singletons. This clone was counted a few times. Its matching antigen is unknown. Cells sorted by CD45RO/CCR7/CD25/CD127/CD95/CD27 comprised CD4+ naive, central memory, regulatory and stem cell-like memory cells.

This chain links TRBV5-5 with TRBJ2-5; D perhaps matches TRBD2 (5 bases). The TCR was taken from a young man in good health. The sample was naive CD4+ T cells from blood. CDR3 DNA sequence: TGTGCCAGCAGCTTGGGGCAGAGCGGCCCAGAGACCCAGTACTTC. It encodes CASSLGQSGPETQYF.